The present entry profiles one TCR beta chain with its context. With autoimmune disease history or systemic immunosuppression, patients were excluded. The data originate from a study of OX40 agonist ivuxolimab in advanced cancers. Data came from immunoSEQ multiplex PCR; TCRdb stores just in-frame clones and leaves some out. Here the sample spans about 40,000 clones, about 87% being singletons. The CDR3 is 15 residues long. Germline V gene data show CDR1 as LNHNV and CDR2 as YYDKDF (reference sequence). Germline trimming cut 5 bases from V and 3 bases from J; bases unmatched to any gene: 6. The TCR comes from an adult with an advanced solid tumor such as melanoma, head and neck, liver or kidney cancer. Sequencing used CD4+ or CD8+ T cells sorted from blood, obtained in a trial of the OX40 agonist ivuxolimab. The rearrangement joins TRBV15 to TRBJ2-2; 7 positions match TRBD2. The CDR3 DNA sequence: TGTGCCACCAGCCGGGGGACTACCGACACCGGGGAGCTGTTTTTT. Protein: CATSRGTTDTGELFF.